This T cell receptor beta chain was documented in a study of technical replicates of blood from a few donors. Method: immunoSEQ multiplex PCR; TCRdb's copy keeps in-frame clones and lacks some. The sample consists of 75,000 to 90,000 clones, approximately 95% of them appearing once. This TCR derives from a human donor in good health. Sequencing was done on a sample of T cells isolated from PBMCs.

The CDR3 region is CASSLLARQGNEKLFF. The CDR3 nucleotides read TGTGCCAGCAGCTTATTGGCCAGACAGGGAAATGAAAAACTGTTTTTT. The chain has TRBV7-6 and TRBJ1-4, with 7 bases matching TRBD1. Germline loops: CDR1 SGHVS, CDR2 FNYEAQ. J was trimmed by 5 bases and V by 2 bases; bases with no gene match: 8. This CDR3 comprises 16 residues.